A single sample is the source of the 13 T cell receptor beta chains below, sequenced in a study of immune heterogeneity within non-small cell lung tumors. TCR beta CDR3 was amplified by multiplex PCR using 32 V and 13 J primers. One entry per CDR3 protein, called by TCRdb with MiXCR from the multiplex PCR reads. The sample holds over 9,500 distinct CDR3 sequences; around a fifth are singletons and the top ten take roughly 4.5%. With approximately 650 ng used per sample, the template was genomic DNA from bulk tumor. Several widely spaced biopsies per primary tumor were taken during surgery. Patients with untreated, newly diagnosed non-small cell lung cancer underwent curative surgery. Sequenced material: lung tumor tissue. The receptor set was obtained from a man in his 60s with non-small cell lung cancer.

This clonotype came up many times. The rearrangement uses TRBV12-5 and TRBJ2-1; TRBD2 matches at 7 bases. V shed 6 bases and J 2 bases; nucleotides not matched to a gene: 7. The CDR3 extends over 15 amino acids. Germline CDR1 LGHNT, CDR2 FRNRAP. Written as DNA, the CDR3 is TGTGCTAGTGGGGGATGGGGGGGAGCCTACAATGAGCAGTTCTTC. It codes for CASGGWGGAYNEQFF.

In its sample, this clonotype is medium-sized. The chain uses TRBV15 and TRBJ2-7, with D unresolved. CDR3 length: 15 amino acids. Germline V gene lookup returns CDR1 LNHNV and CDR2 YYDKDF (reference sequence). V dropped 0 bases and J dropped 2 bases, with 11 bases sitting between them. CDR3 sequence: CATSRDGVAAYEQYF. CDR3 bases: TGTGCCACCAGCAGAGATGGAGTGGCAGCCTACGAGCAGTACTTC. The full variable domain, completed using reference TRBV15 and TRBJ2-7, is DAMVIQNPRYQVTQFGKPVTLSCSQTLNHNVMYWYQQKSSQAPKLLFHYYDKDFNNEADTPDNFQSRRPNTSFCFLDIRSPGLGDTAMYLCATSRDGVAAYEQYFGPGTRLTVT.

This clonotype is termed medium-sized. The chain combines TRBV6-1 with TRBJ1-6; perhaps TRBD1 as D (5 bases). The CDR3 has 17 residues. Germline V gene lookup returns CDR1 MNHNS and CDR2 SASEGT. Trimming removed 2 bases from V and 4 bases from J, with 15 bases in between. DNA of the CDR3: TGTGCCAGCAGTGAAAGGAGACGGGACCTTTATAATTCACCCCTCCACTTT. It is translated as CASSERRRDLYNSPLHF.

This chain uses TRBV12-3 or TRBV12-4 with TRBJ2-3; the D is unclear. V was pared by 6 bases and J by 6 bases, with 7 bases between. This CDR3 region has 11 residues. CDR3 loop: CASSSRDTQYF. CDR3 nucleotide sequence: TGTGCCAGCAGCTCCCGTGATACGCAGTATTTT.

This clonotype ranks as medium-sized (0.01 to 0.1%). CDR3 coding DNA: TGTGCCAGCAGCGCCGGGACAGGGGACACTGAAGCTTTCTTT. Its protein is CASSAGTGDTEAFF. This chain uses TRBV6-4 with TRBJ1-1, with 10 bases matching TRBD1. The length of the CDR3 is 14 residues. V lost 6 bases, J lost 3 bases, and 4 bases stayed unmatched. Germline values: CDR1 MRHNA, CDR2 SNTAGT.

Points on this clonotype: This clone may be a read error of a much larger clone one base away. V is TRBV19 and J is TRBJ1-5; D is undetermined. The CDR3 runs 13 residues. The germline V gene has CDR1 LNHDA and CDR2 SQIVND (reference sequence). The CDR3 nucleotides read TGTGCCAGTAGTATTTCAGTATTTCAGCCCCTGCATTTT. This codes for CASSISVFQPLHF. Drawing the rest from reference TRBV19 and TRBJ1-5, the complete variable domain is DGGITQSPKYLFRKEGQNVTLSCEQNLNHDAMYWYRQDPGQGLRLIYYSQIVNDFQKGDIAEGYSVSREKKESFPLTVTSAQKNPTAFYLCASSISVFQPLHFGDGTRLSIL.

The gene calls are TRBV5-5 and TRBJ2-7, with 7 nucleotides matching TRBD1. Per germline, CDR1 SGHKS and CDR2 YYEKEE (reference sequence). This CDR3 region has 18 residues. V shed 1 base and J 0 bases; nucleotides not matched to a gene: 13. The CDR3 nucleotides are TGTGCCAGCAGCTTGTATAGGGCCGACAGGGCCGTCTCCTACGAGCAGTACTTC. Translating gives CASSLYRADRAVSYEQYF.

The table lists this clonotype with a few counts. This chain joins TRBV20-1 and TRBJ2-1; D gene uncertain. This CDR3 is built from 14 residues. V was cut by 0 bases and J by 10 bases, with 16 bases left in between. The germline V gene has CDR1 DFQATT and CDR2 SNEGSKA (reference sequence). The CDR3 nucleotides read TGCAGTGCTAGAGATTTGGGGTCGGAGAGCGAGCAGTTCTTC. This gives the protein CSARDLGSESEQFF.

The chain couples TRBV9 to TRBJ1-2; D is unresolved. Trimming stripped 3 bases from V and 4 bases from J, with 10 bases between. Germline V gene sequence: CDR1 SGDLS, CDR2 YYNGEE. The CDR3 has 13 amino acids. CDR3 DNA: TGTGCCAGCAGCGCGGGAAGTCTCTATGGCTACACCTTC. Its protein is CASSAGSLYGYTF.

This clonotype turned up a few times. The chain couples TRBV27 to TRBJ1-1; maybe TRBD1 (6 bases). CDR1 is MNHEY, CDR2 SMNVEV, per germline (reference sequence). V was trimmed by 4 bases and J by 0 bases, leaving 6 bases between them. This CDR3 is built from 13 residues. CDR3 sequence reads: CASSSGVNTEAFF. CDR3 in DNA: TGTGCCAGCAGTTCAGGGGTGAACACTGAAGCTTTCTTT.

This clonotype was seen more than once but under ten times. This chain connects TRBV7-9 to TRBJ1-2; the match to TRBD1 covers 9 bases. V lost 4 bases and J lost 2; bases outside the gene matches: 8. The V gene's germline CDR1 is SEHNR and CDR2 FQNEAQ (reference sequence). The CDR3 is 16 amino acids. The CDR3 DNA follows: TGTGCCAGCAGCTCGTCCGGGACAGGGCACAACTATGGCTACACCTTC. This sequence encodes CASSSSGTGHNYGYTF.

This clonotype is deemed medium-sized. The rearrangement joins TRBV11-3 to TRBJ2-7, with 12 bases matching TRBD1. The CDR3 has 16 residues. V shed 1 base and J 6 bases; nucleotides not matched to a gene: 7. Germline V gene lookup returns CDR1 SGHNT and CDR2 YENEEA. The CDR3 sequence is CASSLGLGTGGFEQYF. In DNA, the CDR3 is TGTGCCAGCAGCTTAGGCCTCGGGACAGGGGGCTTCGAGCAGTACTTC.

Sample share makes this clonotype medium-sized. The V and J genes are TRBV11-2 and TRBJ1-1; weak D call: TRBD1 (6 bases). There are 15 residues in the CDR3. Trimming removed 5 bases from V and 5 bases from J, with 18 bases in between. Germline V gives CDR1 SGHAT, CDR2 FQNNGV. This chain's CDR3 is CASSKKGDGGTEAFF. The CDR3 DNA reads TGTGCCAGCAGCAAAAAGGGGGATGGGGGTACTGAAGCTTTCTTT.